Listed below are T cell receptor beta chains from one sample, sequenced in a study of human T cells and chemical hapten exposure. TCRdb re-called the RACE reads through MiXCR, storing one row per CDR3 protein. The sample contains 150,000 to 200,000 distinct CDR3 sequences, more than 14% of which appear only once. The input for sequencing was whole blood, taken in connection with sensitization to the hapten diphenylcyclopropenone (DPC). These receptors came from a woman in her 30s with alopecia areata. Some clones in this sample may be carry-over from other donors' samples. CDR3s include the opening cysteine and the closing phenylalanine or tryptophan. D genes are given only for firm matches. Rows give clone size only sometimes, using once, few, many, or a class for an expanded clone.

V	D	J	size	DNA	CDR3
TRBV5-4	TRBD2	TRBJ2-3	-	TGTGCCAGCAGCATGGGGCCCCTAGCGGGAGCGTCGCAGTATTTT	CASSMGPLAGASQYF
TRBV27	-	TRBJ2-3	-	TGTGCCAGCAGTTTAGGTCTAGCGCTTAGCACAGATACGCAGTATTTT	CASSLGLALSTDTQYF
TRBV5-6	TRBD1	TRBJ1-1	-	TGTGCCAGCAGCCTGGGGGACAGGGAGGGCACTGAAGCTTTCTTT	CASSLGDREGTEAFF
TRBV29-1	TRBD2	TRBJ2-1	few	TGCAGCGTCGCCGGCCTAGCGGGTCACAATGAGCAGTTCTTC	CSVAGLAGHNEQFF
TRBV5-1	-	TRBJ1-1	-	TGCGCCAGTCGGACGGACGGTACTGAAGCTTTCTTT	CASRTDGTEAFF
TRBV10-3	-	TRBJ1-1	-	TGTGCCATCAGTGAGTCCGTCCTGGGGAACACTGAAGCTTTCTTT	CAISESVLGNTEAFF
TRBV7-8	-	TRBJ2-3	-	TGTGCCAGCAGCTTAGCAGTGCAGTCCACAGATACGCAGTATTTT	CASSLAVQSTDTQYF
TRBV20-1	-	TRBJ2-7	many	TGCAGTGCTGTATCCAGTGCTTCCTCCTACGAGCAGTACTTC	CSAVSSASSYEQYF
TRBV6-2/TRBV6-3	TRBD1	TRBJ2-5	few	TGTGCCAGCAGGAGGACAGGGTCGCAAGAGACCCAGTACTTC	CASRRTGSQETQYF
TRBV6-6	TRBD1	TRBJ1-5	many	TGTGCCAGCACTCTCGGGACAGGGCCTAATCAGCCCCAGCATTTT	CASTLGTGPNQPQHF